This TCR beta chain was retrieved from a study of blood T cells in healthy people across ages. Study observations and caveats: The unsorted PBMCs prevented any conclusive comparison of naive versus antigen-experienced cells. From one million sequenced T cells, diversity estimates were lower bounds.

This clonotype was detected only a few times. Its specificity is not known. A second PCR of roughly 7 to 11 cycles used a sample-barcoded 5' primer and a J-beta primer mix. A template-switch adaptor containing 12 random nucleotides labeled each cDNA molecule. Via MiXCR, TCRdb re-called the 5' RACE reads, giving one row per CDR3 protein. The profile covers 600,000 to 1,000,000 distinct CDR3 sequences, with 55% to 75% appearing a single time and roughly 20% taken by the ten largest. Per germline, CDR1 SGHTA and CDR2 FQGNSA. Trimming left V 0 bases short and J 7 bases short, with 25 bases between. The CDR3 is 18 residues long.

The TCR was taken from a man aged 25 to 45 in good health. The genes are TRBV7-2 and TRBJ2-7; D might be TRBD2 (6 bases). The specimen sequenced was blood. This CDR3 reads CASSLATFRAGRDREQYF. CDR3 nucleotides: TGTGCCAGCAGCTTAGCGACCTTCCGTGCTGGGCGGGATAGGGAGCAGTACTTC.